A single T cell receptor (beta chain) is shown here with its context. This clone has just one count. The target of this receptor is not known. Base qualities are not at hand, and no much larger clone is one base apart. TCRbeta CDR3 regions were amplified from genomic DNA using the immunoSEQ Assay, a bias-controlled multiplex PCR. In the paper's pipeline: Nucleated cell counts per sample were estimated from amplification of reference gene primers within the assay. To quantify the absolute abundance of each unique TCRbeta CDR3 rearrangement, sequence reads were collapsed and filtered. For each sample, productive Simpson clonality was calculated as the square root of Simpson's diversity index across productive rearrangements. TCRdb mirrors the immuneACCESS table, restricted to in-frame sequences. Some clones are absent from its copies; in checked studies, under half trace to an unresolved V gene, and the reason for the others is unknown. Clone size and the V and J calls come from that table; the DNA yielded D and trimming. This sample has a few hundred thousand clones in its table, and around 88% of those were observed once. Together, the top ten hold approximately 3.7% of the sample.

The sample belongs to a study of blood T cell repertoires in COVID-19 (TCRdb year 2020). For context, the study as a whole: Samples covering the acute and convalescent phases of COVID-19 were provided by collaborators in the United States, Italy and Spain. The material from the prospective study consisted of cDNA or gDNA derived from T cells, B-cell-depleted T cells, or PBMCs. The dataset comprised deeply sampled blood TCRbeta repertoires from subjects exposed to, actively infected with, or recovered from COVID-19. A freely available public database, intended as a resource for researchers studying the immune response to SARS-CoV-2, is where the repertoires were released. The samples were drawn from the first 160 participants of the ongoing ImmuneRACE study and from 1,200 or so subjects provided by 6 global collaborators. The sample metadata nearly always contained a de-identified subject ID, COVID-19 status, age in years and sex. Where HLA class I and class II types were available, the types were taken from metadata supplied by the sample provider, not from assay-based typing. The paper's findings and limits, for the study overall: The quantity of clinical and demographic metadata differed by source and by participant and was supplied without curation.

Participants in the prospective study were aged 18 to 89 years, lived in 24 United States geographic areas, and enrolled through a virtual design. Cohort assignment in the prospective study relied on participant-reported clinical history from a screening survey and a study questionnaire. For ImmuneRACE Cohort 3, a participant was defined as recovered based on two consecutive negative NP/OP PCR tests, clearance by a healthcare professional, or resolution of symptoms. Each participant in the prospective study had whole blood, serum and a nasopharyngeal or oropharyngeal swab collected by mobile phlebotomists. Participants in the prospective study had the option to provide additional blood draws and questionnaires over an approximately 2-month period. Blood samples from the prospective study were shipped frozen or at room temperature prior to DNA extraction. Trimmed from V: 5 bases; trimmed from J: 1 base; junction bases lacking a gene match: 1. The germline V gene (reference sequence) provides CDR1 LNHDA and CDR2 SQIVND. Counted from cysteine to phenylalanine, this CDR3 has 13 amino acids. Just CDR3 DNA is preserved here, 39 bases in frame from base 1.

The chain links TRBV19 with TRBJ2-7; TRBD1 agrees with 8 junctional bases. Sequencing was carried out using PBMCs or T cells enriched from blood (not recorded which). The source is a woman in her twenties or thirties who had recovered from COVID-19. The nucleotide sequence reads TGTGCCAGTAGTGGGACAGGTTCCTACGAGCAGTACTTC. This gives the protein CASSGTGSYEQYF.